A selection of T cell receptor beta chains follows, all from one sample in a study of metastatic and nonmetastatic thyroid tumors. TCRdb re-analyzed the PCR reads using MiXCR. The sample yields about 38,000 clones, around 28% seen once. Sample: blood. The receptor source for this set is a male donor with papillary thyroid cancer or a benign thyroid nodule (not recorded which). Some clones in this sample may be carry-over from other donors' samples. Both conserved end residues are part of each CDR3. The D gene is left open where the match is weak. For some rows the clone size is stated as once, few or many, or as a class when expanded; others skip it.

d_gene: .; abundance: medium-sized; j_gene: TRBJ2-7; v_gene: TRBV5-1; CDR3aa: CASSLGTATYEQYF; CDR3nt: TGCGCCAGCAGCTTGGGGACAGCTACCTACGAGCAGTACTTC
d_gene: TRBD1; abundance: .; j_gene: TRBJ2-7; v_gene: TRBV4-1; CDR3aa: CASSQPGQRTEQYF; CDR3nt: TGCGCCAGCAGTCAACCGGGACAGAGAACCGAGCAGTACTTC
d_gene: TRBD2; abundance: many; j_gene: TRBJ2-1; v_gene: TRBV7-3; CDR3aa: CASSSGTSGLDEQFF; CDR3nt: TGTGCCAGCAGCTCCGGGACTAGCGGGTTGGATGAGCAGTTCTTC
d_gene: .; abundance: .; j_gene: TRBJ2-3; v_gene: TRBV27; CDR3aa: CASNGGRYSDTQYF; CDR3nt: TGTGCCAGCAACGGCGGTAGATACTCAGATACGCAGTATTTT
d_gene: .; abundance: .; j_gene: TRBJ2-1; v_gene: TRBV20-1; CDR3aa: CSARDLSGGTNEQFF; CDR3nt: TGCAGTGCTAGAGATCTCAGTGGCGGGACGAATGAGCAGTTCTTC
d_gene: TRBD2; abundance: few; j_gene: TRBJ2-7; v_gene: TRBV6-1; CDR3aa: CASRVAGTSYEQYF; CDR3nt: TGTGCCAGCAGGGTAGCGGGTACGTCCTACGAGCAGTACTTC
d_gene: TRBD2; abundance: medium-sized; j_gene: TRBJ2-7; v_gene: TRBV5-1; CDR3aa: CASSLGLAGGFGGPLYEQYF; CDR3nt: TGCGCCAGCAGCTTGGGCCTAGCGGGAGGATTTGGCGGTCCCCTCTACGAGCAGTACTTC
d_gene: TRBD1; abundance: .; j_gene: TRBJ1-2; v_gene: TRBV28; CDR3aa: CAGSRDRGTDGYAF; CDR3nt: TGTGCCGGCAGCCGCGACAGGGGCACCGATGGCTACGCCTTC
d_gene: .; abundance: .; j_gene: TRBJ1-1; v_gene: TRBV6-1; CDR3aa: CASSDGTVNTEAFF; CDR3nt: TGTGCCAGCAGTGACGGGACGGTGAACACTGAAGCTTTCTTT
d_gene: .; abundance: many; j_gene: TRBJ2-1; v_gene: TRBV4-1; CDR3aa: CASSPIQVPRAEQFF; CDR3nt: TGCGCCAGCAGCCCGATCCAGGTTCCCAGGGCTGAGCAGTTCTTC
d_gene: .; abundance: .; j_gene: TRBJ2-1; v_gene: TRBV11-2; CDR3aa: CAISPRPPTYNEQFF; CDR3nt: TGTGCCATCAGCCCGAGACCTCCTACTTACAATGAGCAGTTCTTC
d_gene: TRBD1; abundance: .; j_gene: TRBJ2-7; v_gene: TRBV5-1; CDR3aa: CASSLPGQGAFSYEQYF; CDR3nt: TGCGCCAGCAGCTTGCCCGGTCAGGGGGCTTTCTCCTACGAGCAGTACTTC
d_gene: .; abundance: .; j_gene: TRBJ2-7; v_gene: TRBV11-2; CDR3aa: CASSPGVSGYEQYF; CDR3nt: TGTGCCAGCAGCCCGGGGGTCTCAGGCTACGAGCAGTACTTC
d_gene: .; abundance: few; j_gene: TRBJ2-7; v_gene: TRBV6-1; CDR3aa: CAIRPSDLGTYEQYF; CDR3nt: TGTGCCATCCGACCCTCCGACTTGGGGACCTACGAGCAGTACTTC
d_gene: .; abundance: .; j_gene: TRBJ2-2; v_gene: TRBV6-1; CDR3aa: CASMLDSFTGELFF; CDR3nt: TGTGCCAGCATGCTTGACAGTTTCACCGGGGAGCTGTTTTTT
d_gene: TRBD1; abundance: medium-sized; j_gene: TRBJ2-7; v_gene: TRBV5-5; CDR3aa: CASSLAAGGQSWSYEQYF; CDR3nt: TGTGCCAGCAGCTTGGCAGCAGGGGGACAATCATGGTCCTACGAGCAGTACTTC
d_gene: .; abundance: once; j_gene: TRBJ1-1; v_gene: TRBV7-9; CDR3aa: CASSLDQGTEAFF; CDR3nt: TGTGCCAGCAGCTTAGATCAGGGGACTGAAGCTTTCTTT
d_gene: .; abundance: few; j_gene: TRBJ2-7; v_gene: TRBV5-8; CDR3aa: CASSLASAAYEQYF; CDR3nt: TGTGCCAGCAGCTTGGCATCGGCCGCTTACGAGCAGTACTTC
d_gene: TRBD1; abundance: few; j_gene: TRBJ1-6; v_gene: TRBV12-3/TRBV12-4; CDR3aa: CASSDRGADSPLHF; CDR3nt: TGTGCCAGCAGCGACAGGGGGGCGGATTCACCCCTCCACTTT
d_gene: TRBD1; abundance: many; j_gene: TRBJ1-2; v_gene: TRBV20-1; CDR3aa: CSAKTGWGYGYTF; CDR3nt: TGCAGTGCCAAGACAGGGTGGGGCTATGGCTACACCTTC
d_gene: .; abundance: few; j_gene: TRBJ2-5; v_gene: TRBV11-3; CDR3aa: CASSLEGRSQETQYF; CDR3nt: TGTGCCAGCAGCTTAGAGGGCCGGAGCCAAGAGACCCAGTACTTC
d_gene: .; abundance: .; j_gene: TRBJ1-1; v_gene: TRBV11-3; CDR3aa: CASSLAGGDTEAFF; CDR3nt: TGTGCCAGCAGCCTAGCCGGGGGCGACACTGAAGCTTTCTTT
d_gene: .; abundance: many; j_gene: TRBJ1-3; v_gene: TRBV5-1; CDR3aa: CASSSDYREAFGNTIYF; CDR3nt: TGCGCCAGCAGCTCGGACTACAGGGAGGCTTTTGGAAACACCATATATTTT
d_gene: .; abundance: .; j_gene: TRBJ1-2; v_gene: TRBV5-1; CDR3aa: CASSLIYDFYGYTF; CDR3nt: TGCGCCAGCAGCTTGATCTATGACTTCTATGGCTACACCTTC
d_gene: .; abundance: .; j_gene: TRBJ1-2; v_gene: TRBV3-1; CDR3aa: CASSPRDQAGGYTF; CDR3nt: TGTGCCAGCAGCCCCAGGGACCAAGCGGGAGGCTACACCTTC
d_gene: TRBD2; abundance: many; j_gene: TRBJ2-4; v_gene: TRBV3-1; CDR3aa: CASSQVGALAGAKNIQYF; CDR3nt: TGTGCCAGCAGCCAAGTTGGCGCCCTAGCGGGAGCCAAAAACATTCAGTACTTC
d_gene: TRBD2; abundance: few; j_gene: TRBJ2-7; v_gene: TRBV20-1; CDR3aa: CSASGTSGGFYEQYF; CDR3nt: TGCAGTGCTAGTGGGACTAGCGGAGGTTTCTACGAGCAGTACTTC
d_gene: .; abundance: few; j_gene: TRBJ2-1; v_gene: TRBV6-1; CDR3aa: CASSPGETEEQFF; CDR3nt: TGTGCCAGCTCACCGGGTGAGACCGAAGAGCAGTTCTTC
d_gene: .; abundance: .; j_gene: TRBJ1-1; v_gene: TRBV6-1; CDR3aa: CASSPRDEVEAFF; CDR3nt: TGTGCCAGTTCCCCCCGGGACGAAGTTGAAGCTTTCTTT
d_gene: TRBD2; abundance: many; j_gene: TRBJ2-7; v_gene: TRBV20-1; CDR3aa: CSARETSGREQYF; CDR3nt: TGCAGTGCTAGAGAGACTAGCGGGAGGGAGCAGTACTTC
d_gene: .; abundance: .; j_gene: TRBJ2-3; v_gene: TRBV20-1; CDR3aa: CSARDFTIGSTYTQYF; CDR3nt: TGCAGTGCTAGAGATTTTACTATCGGGAGCACATATACGCAGTATTTT
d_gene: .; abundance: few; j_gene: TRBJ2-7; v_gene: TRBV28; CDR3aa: CASRGTGSSYEQYF; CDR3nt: TGTGCCAGCAGAGGGACGGGGAGCTCCTACGAGCAGTACTTC
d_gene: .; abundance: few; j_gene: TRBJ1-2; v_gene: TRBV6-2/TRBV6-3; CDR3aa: CASSYSQVNGYTF; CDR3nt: TGTGCCAGCAGTTACAGCCAGGTCAATGGCTACACCTTC
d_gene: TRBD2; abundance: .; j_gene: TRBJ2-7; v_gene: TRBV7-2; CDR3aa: CASSLGGTGGNEQYF; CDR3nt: TGTGCCAGCAGCTTAGGTGGAACGGGAGGGAACGAGCAGTACTTC
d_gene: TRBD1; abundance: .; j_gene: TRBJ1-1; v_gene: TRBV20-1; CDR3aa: CSAGTGGWTEAFF; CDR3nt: TGCAGTGCTGGGACAGGGGGATGGACTGAAGCTTTCTTT
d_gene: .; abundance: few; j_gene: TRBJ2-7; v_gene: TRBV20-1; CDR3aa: CSAGREQYF; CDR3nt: TGCAGTGCTGGAAGGGAGCAGTACTTC
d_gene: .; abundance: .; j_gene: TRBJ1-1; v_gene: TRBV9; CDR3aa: CASSSRAGGATEAFF; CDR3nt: TGTGCCAGCAGCTCCCGAGCGGGGGGAGCCACTGAAGCTTTCTTT
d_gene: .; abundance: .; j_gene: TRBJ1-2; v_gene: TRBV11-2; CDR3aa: CASSLDLAATYGYTF; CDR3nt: TGTGCCAGCAGCTTAGACCTGGCGGCTACATATGGCTACACCTTC
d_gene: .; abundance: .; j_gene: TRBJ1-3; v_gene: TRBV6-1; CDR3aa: CASSPLSRRLRKNTIYF; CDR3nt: TGTGCCAGCAGTCCCCTCAGTAGGCGGCTCCGCAAAAACACCATATATTTT
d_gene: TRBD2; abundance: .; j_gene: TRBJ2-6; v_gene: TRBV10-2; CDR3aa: CASSEVNEREVYSGANVLTF; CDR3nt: TGCGCCAGCAGTGAGGTGAACGAGCGGGAGGTTTACTCTGGGGCCAACGTCCTGACTTTC